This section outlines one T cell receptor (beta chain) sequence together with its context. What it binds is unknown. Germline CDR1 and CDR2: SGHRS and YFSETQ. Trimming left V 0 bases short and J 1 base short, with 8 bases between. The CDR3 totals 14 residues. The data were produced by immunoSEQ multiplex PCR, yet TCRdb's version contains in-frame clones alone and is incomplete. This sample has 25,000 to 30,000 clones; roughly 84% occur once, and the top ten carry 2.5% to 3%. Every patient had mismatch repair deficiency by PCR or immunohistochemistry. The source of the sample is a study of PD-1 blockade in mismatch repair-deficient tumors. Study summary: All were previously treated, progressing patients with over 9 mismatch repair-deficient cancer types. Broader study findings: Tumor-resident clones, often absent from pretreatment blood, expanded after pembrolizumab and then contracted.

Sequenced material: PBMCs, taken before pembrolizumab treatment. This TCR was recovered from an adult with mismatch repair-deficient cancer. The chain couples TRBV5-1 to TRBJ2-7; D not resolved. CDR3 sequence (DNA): TGCGCCAGCAGCTTGGTGCAGGCATCCTACGAGCAGTACTTC. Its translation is CASSLVQASYEQYF.